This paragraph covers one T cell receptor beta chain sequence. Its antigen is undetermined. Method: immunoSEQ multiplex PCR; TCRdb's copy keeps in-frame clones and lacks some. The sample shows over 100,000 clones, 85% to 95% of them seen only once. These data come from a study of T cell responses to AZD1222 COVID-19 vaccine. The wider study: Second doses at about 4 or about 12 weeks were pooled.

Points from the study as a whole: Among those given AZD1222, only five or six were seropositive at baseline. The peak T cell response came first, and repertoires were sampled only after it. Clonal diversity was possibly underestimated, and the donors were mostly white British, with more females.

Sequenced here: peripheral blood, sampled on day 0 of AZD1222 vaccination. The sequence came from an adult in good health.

CDR3 nucleotides: TGTGCCAGCAGCTTAGGTGCTGTGGGCAGGGTCATCGAGCAGTACTTC. Translating it yields CASSLGAVGRVIEQYF. This chain connects TRBV7-8 to TRBJ2-7; a weak D match, TRBD1 (5 bases). The CDR3 spans 16 residues. Germline assignment: CDR1 SGHVS and CDR2 FQNEAQ. The germline V and J ends were trimmed by 1 base and 6 bases, with 19 bases remaining between them.